The sequence of this TCR beta chain was determined in a study of blood T cell repertoires in COVID-19. Whole-study context: Samples of COVID-19 (acute and convalescent) were obtained from the United States, Italy and Spain. The cDNA or gDNA used as material had been derived from T cells, B-cell-depleted T cells, or PBMCs.

The CDR3 has 16 residues. Trimming took 5 bases from V and 2 from J; bases not matched to a gene: 4. Germline CDR1 is SGHTA and CDR2 is FQGNSA. Original handling: By means of reference gene primer amplification, nucleated cell counts were estimated. Profiled with immunoSEQ multiplex PCR; TCRdb holds only in-frame clones, not every one. V and J calls and clone size are those listed in that table; D and trimming were worked out from the DNA. The data contain approximately 62,000 clones, 76% of them seen just once; the ten biggest clones take up 5.5% to 7%. The count of this clone is one. The chain couples TRBV7-2 to TRBJ2-7, with 15 positions matching TRBD2. The origin of this receptor is a woman aged 45-65 years with active or convalescent COVID-19. Sequencing input: peripheral blood. The DNA of the CDR3 is TGTGCCAGCAGCCTGGGACTAGCGGGAGGAGCCTACGAGCAGTACTTC. Translation: CASSLGLAGGAYEQYF.